The clone carrying this TCR beta chain showed up many times. The sample is drawn from a study of early T cells in non-severe SARS-CoV-2 infection. TCRdb reanalysed the 5' RACE reads using MiXCR and keeps one entry per CDR3 protein. The sample has about 25,000 distinct CDR3 sequences; about 4% are singletons. The CDR3 is 11 amino acids. Germline CDR1 and CDR2: LGHDT and YNNKEL (reference sequence). Trimming pared 10 bases from V and 9 bases from J, leaving 13 bases between. The chain uses TRBV3-1 and TRBJ2-1; the D call may be TRBD1 or TRBD2 (5 bases each). This TCR derives from an adult who was a healthcare worker with PCR-confirmed SARS-CoV-2 infection or an uninfected control (not recorded which). Material: whole blood. The DNA of the CDR3 is TGTGCCACCACACGGGGCATTGAGCAGTTCTTC. It translates to CATTRGIEQFF.